The 14 T cell receptor beta chains below all came from one sample that was sequenced in a study of T cells expressing NK-cell markers. TCRdb re-called the 5' RACE reads and gives one entry per CDR3 protein, without DNA. In all, the sample yields 200,000 to 300,000 distinct CDR3 sequences. The sequenced sample consisted of blood T cells: a sorted CD56 or NKG2C T cell subset, CD4+ or CD8+ T cells, or bulk PBMC T cells (not recorded which). Receptors originate from a young man in good health.

This rearrangement joins TRBV20-1 to TRBJ2-5; TCRdb names TRBD1, which stays unverified in the absence of DNA. CDR3 length: 15 residues. Germline CDR1 DFQATT, CDR2 SNEGSKA (reference sequence). The CDR3 protein is CSAEGDRGNSETQYF.

The rearrangement uses TRBV20-1 and TRBJ1-1. CDR3 length equals 13 residues. CDR1 is DFQATT and CDR2 is SNEGSKA in the germline V gene (reference sequence). Here the CDR3 reads CSARIDRNTEAFF.

This sequence joins TRBV9 and TRBJ2-6. There are 15 residues in the CDR3. Germline CDR1 is SGDLS and CDR2 is YYNGEE. The CDR3 is CASSVAGSGANVLTF.

The rearrangement links TRBV6-1 to TRBJ2-5. Germline values: CDR1 MNHNS, CDR2 SASEGT. The CDR3 runs to 14 residues. CDR3: CASSRSRRQETQYF.

The chain employs TRBV12-3 or TRBV12-4 and TRBJ1-1; TCRdb picks TRBD1, but there is no DNA to check that call. The CDR3 is 14 residues long. The CDR3 sequence is CASSLNREDTEAFF.

The gene calls are TRBV7-2 and TRBJ2-5; TCRdb reports TRBD2, a call that lacks DNA to check it against. The CDR3 has 15 residues. The germline V gene encodes CDR1 SGHTA and CDR2 FQGNSA. CDR3 sequence reads: CASSFPTSGLETQYF.

The gene calls are TRBV7-2 and TRBJ2-3; TCRdb returns TRBD1, unconfirmable since there is no DNA. The CDR3 extends over 13 amino acids. Germline lookup yields CDR1 SGHTA and CDR2 FQGNSA. This chain's CDR3 is CASSPGAGGTQYF.

The V gene is TRBV20-1, the J gene TRBJ2-3. The CDR3 is made up of 13 amino acids. Germline CDR1 reads DFQATT; CDR2 reads SNEGSKA (reference sequence). This chain's CDR3 is CSVGFLGADTQYF.

This chain joins TRBV5-4 and TRBJ2-1; the D gene TCRdb calls, TRBD2, cannot be checked with no DNA. This CDR3 has 15 amino acids. CDR1 SGHNT and CDR2 YYREEE come from the germline V gene (reference sequence). Here the CDR3 reads CASGTGTSGINEQFF. Filled out from reference TRBV5-4 and TRBJ2-1, the complete variable domain reads ETGVTQSPTHLIKTRGQQVTLRCSSQSGHNTVSWYQQALGQGPQFIFQYYREEENGRGNFPPRFSGLQFPNYSSELNVNALELDDSALYLCASGTGTSGINEQFFGPGTRLTVL.

V usage is TRBV28 and J usage is TRBJ2-7; TCRdb gives TRBD1 as the D gene, but with no DNA this cannot be confirmed. This CDR3 is 12 amino acids long. Germline loops: CDR1 MDHEN, CDR2 SYDVKM. CDR3 amino acids: CASSSADSKQYF.

The V call is TRBV11-2, the J call TRBJ2-3. The CDR3 length is 14 residues. The germline V gene encodes CDR1 SGHAT and CDR2 FQNNGV. CDR3 loop: CASSLMASTDTQYF.

The chain is built from TRBV6-5 and TRBJ2-1; the TCRdb call, TRBD2, lacks DNA for checking. The CDR3 length is 15 residues. CDR1 is MNHEY, CDR2 SVGAGI, per germline. The CDR3 sequence: CASLHRRGGSNEQFF.

The V gene is TRBV20-1, the J gene TRBJ1-2. CDR1 and CDR2 from the germline V gene are DFQATT and SNEGSKA (reference sequence). The CDR3 is 13 residues long. The CDR3 loop reads CSADSGSQYGYTF.

This chain links TRBV20-1 with TRBJ2-1; as DNA is missing, the TRBD2 call by TCRdb cannot be tested. Per the germline V gene, CDR1 is DFQATT and CDR2 is SNEGSKA (reference sequence). The CDR3 is 14 amino acids. CDR3: CSAKLAGNYNEQFF.